Shown below are 4 T cell receptor beta chains from a single sample sequenced in a study of blood T cell repertoires in COVID-19. TCRdb's table, derived via immunoSEQ multiplex PCR, lists solely in-frame clones and lacks some. The sample has 250,000 to 350,000 clones, approximately 88% seen once. The sequenced sample was peripheral blood. The receptors shown here come from a man aged 18 to 30 who had recovered from COVID-19.

V gene TRBV28 combines with J gene TRBJ1-5; no clear D. The length of the CDR3 is 14 residues. CDR1 and CDR2 from the germline V gene are MDHEN and SYDVKM. V lost 6 bases, J lost 10 bases, and 19 bases lay in between. CDR3 DNA sequence: TGTGCCAGCAGCCCCGACTCTGTTTCGGCCCCCCAGCATTTT. Amino acids: CASSPDSVSAPQHF. Supplemented by reference TRBV28 and TRBJ1-5, the full variable domain reads DVKVTQSSRYLVKRTGEKVFLECVQDMDHENMFWYRQDPGLGLRLIYFSYDVKMKEKGDIPEGYSVSREKKERFSLILESASTNQTSMYLCASSPDSVSAPQHFGDGTRLSIL.

V and J are TRBV6-5 and TRBJ1-1, with 9 nucleotides matching TRBD1. V lost 6 bases to trimming and J lost 5 bases; unmatched junction nucleotides: 7. The CDR3 has 14 residues. Germline CDR1 reads MNHEY; CDR2 reads SVGAGI. For the CDR3, the DNA is TGTGCCAGCAGCGCGGACAGGGGTGAAACTGAAGCTTTCTTT. This sequence encodes CASSADRGETEAFF.

This rearrangement joins TRBV11-2 to TRBJ1-1; the D is unclear. V dropped 2 bases and J dropped 1 base, with 11 bases sitting between them. Germline V gene data show CDR1 as SGHAT and CDR2 as FQNNGV. The CDR3 totals 15 residues. The chain's CDR3 is CASSLSYPSNTEAFF. CDR3 DNA sequence: TGTGCCAGCAGCTTATCCTATCCCTCGAACACTGAAGCTTTCTTT.

V and J are TRBV5-6 and TRBJ2-1, with 9 bases fitting TRBD1. This CDR3 region has 14 residues. CDR1 is SGHDT, CDR2 YYEEEE, per germline. J gave up 7 bases and V 3 bases, and 5 bases lay outside the gene matches. As DNA, the CDR3 is TGTGCCAGCAGCTCCCGGACAGGGGCGAATGAGCAGTTCTTC. The encoded protein is CASSSRTGANEQFF.